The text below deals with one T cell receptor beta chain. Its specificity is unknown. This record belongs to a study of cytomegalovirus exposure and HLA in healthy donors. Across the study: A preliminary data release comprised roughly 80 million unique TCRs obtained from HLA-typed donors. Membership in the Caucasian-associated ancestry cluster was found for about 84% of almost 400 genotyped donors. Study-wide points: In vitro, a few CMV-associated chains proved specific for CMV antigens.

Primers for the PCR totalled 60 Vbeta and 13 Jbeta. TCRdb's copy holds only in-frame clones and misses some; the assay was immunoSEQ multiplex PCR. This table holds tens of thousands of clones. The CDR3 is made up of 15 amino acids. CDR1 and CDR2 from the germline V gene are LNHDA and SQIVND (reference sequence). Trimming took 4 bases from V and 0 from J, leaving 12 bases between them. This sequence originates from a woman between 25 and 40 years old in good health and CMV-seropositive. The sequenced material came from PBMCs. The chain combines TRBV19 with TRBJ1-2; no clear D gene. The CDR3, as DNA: TGTGCCAGTAGTAATCCAGATAAAACTAACTATGGCTACACCTTC. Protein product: CASSNPDKTNYGYTF. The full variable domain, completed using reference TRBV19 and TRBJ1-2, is DGGITQSPKYLFRKEGQNVTLSCEQNLNHDAMYWYRQDPGQGLRLIYYSQIVNDFQKGDIAEGYSVSREKKESFPLTVTSAQKNPTAFYLCASSNPDKTNYGYTFGSGTRLTVV.